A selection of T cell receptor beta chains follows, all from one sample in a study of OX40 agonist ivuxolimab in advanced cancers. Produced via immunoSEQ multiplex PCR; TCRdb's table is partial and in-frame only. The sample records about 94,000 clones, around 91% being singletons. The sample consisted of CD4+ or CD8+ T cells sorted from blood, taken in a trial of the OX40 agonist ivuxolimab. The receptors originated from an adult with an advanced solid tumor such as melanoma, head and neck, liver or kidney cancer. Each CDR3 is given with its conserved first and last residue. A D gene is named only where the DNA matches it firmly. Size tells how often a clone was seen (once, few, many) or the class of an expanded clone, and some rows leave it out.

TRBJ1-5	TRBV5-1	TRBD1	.	TGCGCCAGCAGCCAGGGGGCGGACAATCAGCCCCAGCATTTT	CASSQGADNQPQHF
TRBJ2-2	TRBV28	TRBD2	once	TGTGCCAGCAGAACGGGACTAGCGTGGTCCGGGGAGCTGTTTTTT	CASRTGLAWSGELFF
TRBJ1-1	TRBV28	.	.	TGTGCCAGCAGTTTATCGGGCGAGGGCACTGAAGCTTTCTTT	CASSLSGEGTEAFF
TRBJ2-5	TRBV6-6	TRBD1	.	TGTGCCAGCAGTTGGCGGACAGGGAGAGAGACCCAGTACTTC	CASSWRTGRETQYF
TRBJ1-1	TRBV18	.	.	TGTGCCAGCTCACCAAGCGTGGGACAAGGGAACACTGAAGCTTTCTTT	CASSPSVGQGNTEAFF
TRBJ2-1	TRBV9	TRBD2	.	TGTGCCAGCAGCGTGGGACTAGACTACAATGAGCAGTTCTTC	CASSVGLDYNEQFF
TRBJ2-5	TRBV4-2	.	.	TGTGCCAGCAGCCAACAGGGGTATGGGGCCCGAGAGACCCAGTACTTC	CASSQQGYGARETQYF
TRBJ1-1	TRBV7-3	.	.	TGTGCCAGCAGTCTGAACTGGAACACTGAAGCTTTCTTT	CASSLNWNTEAFF
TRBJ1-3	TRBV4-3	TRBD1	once	TGCGCCAGCAGCCAAGATTGGGGACAGCTTTCTGGAAACACCATATATTTT	CASSQDWGQLSGNTIYF
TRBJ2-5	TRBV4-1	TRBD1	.	TGCGCCAGCAGCCAAGGGCCGACAGGGCTAGAGACCCAGTACTTC	CASSQGPTGLETQYF
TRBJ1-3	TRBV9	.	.	TGTGCCAGCAGCTTAGACGACGACACCATATATTTT	CASSLDDDTIYF
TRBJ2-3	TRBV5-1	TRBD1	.	TGCGCCAGCGCCCAGGAAGGGACAGGGTCGACAGATACGCAGTATTTT	CASAQEGTGSTDTQYF
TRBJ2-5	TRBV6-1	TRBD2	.	TGTGCCTCTGTAGGGGTAGCGGGGAAAGAGACCCAGTACTTC	CASVGVAGKETQYF
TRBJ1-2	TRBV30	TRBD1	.	TGTGCCTGTCCTGGGGACAGGGTGGGCTATGGCTACACCTTC	CACPGDRVGYGYTF
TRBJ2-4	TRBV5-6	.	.	TGTGCCAGCAGCTTGGCTCTAGCCAAAAACATTCAGTACTTC	CASSLALAKNIQYF
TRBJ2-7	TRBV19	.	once	TGTGCCAGTAGTATAGCGGGAGTATCCGAGCAGTACTTC	CASSIAGVSEQYF
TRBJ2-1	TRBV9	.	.	TGTGCCAGCAGCGTAGCTACCGGGCAGTTCACGGGCGATGAGCAGTTCTTC	CASSVATGQFTGDEQFF
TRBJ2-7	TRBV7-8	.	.	TGTGCCAGCAGCTTAGAAGTAACAGGGACCTACGAGCAGTACTTC	CASSLEVTGTYEQYF
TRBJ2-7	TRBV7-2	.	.	TGTGCCAGCAGCAATGGGGGGTTCGAGACCCGCGAGCAGTACTTC	CASSNGGFETREQYF
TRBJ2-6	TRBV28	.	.	TGTGCCAGCAGTCAACTCGACATCCGCTCTGGGGCCAACGTCCTGACTTTC	CASSQLDIRSGANVLTF
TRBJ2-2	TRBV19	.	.	TGTGCCAGTAGAAATACTGGGGTCGGGGAGCTGTTTTTT	CASRNTGVGELFF
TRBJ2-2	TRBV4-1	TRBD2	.	TGCGCCAGCAGCCAAGACGGGAGGGACGGGGAGCTGTTTTTT	CASSQDGRDGELFF
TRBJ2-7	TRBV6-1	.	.	TGTGCCAGCAGTGAGGACGCGGGGCGGCAGTACTTC	CASSEDAGRQYF
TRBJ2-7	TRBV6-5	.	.	TGTGCCACCTCCCGGGGACCGGACGCGGGGGAGCAGTACTTC	CATSRGPDAGEQYF
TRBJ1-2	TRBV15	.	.	TGTGCCACCAGCAGAGTTACACCCCTCAATGGCTACACCTTC	CATSRVTPLNGYTF
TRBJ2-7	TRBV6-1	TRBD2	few	TGTGCCAGCACAGGGACTAGCTACGAGCAGTACTTC	CASTGTSYEQYF
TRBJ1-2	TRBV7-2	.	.	TGTGCCAGCAGCTCAGAACCTACCTATGGCTACACCTTC	CASSSEPTYGYTF
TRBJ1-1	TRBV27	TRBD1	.	TGTGCCAGCAGTTTATGGGGGACAGGGGGCACTGAAGCTTTCTTT	CASSLWGTGGTEAFF
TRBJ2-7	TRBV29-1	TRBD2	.	TGCAGCGCCGGATCGTCAGCGGGAGAGCAGTACTTC	CSAGSSAGEQYF
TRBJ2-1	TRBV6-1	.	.	TGTGCCAGCAGTGAATCTAACAATGAGCAGTTCTTC	CASSESNNEQFF
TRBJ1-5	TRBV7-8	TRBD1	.	TGTGCCAGCAGCTTACGGACAGGGGTTAACAATCAGCCCCAGCATTTT	CASSLRTGVNNQPQHF
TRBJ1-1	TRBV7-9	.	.	TGTGCCAGCAGCTTACTGGTAGCGATCGGCCGCTCGGGCACTGAAGCTTTCTTT	CASSLLVAIGRSGTEAFF
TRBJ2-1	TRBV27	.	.	TGTGCCAGCAATCGGGACGCCTCCTACAATGAGCAGTTCTTC	CASNRDASYNEQFF
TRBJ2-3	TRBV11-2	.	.	TGTGCCAGCAGCTTCAGATGGGGGGCCTGGAAGAACACAGATACGCAGTATTTT	CASSFRWGAWKNTDTQYF
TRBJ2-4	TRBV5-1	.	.	TGCGCCAGCAGCCCAAGGACGGGAGTAGCCAAAAACATTCAGTACTTC	CASSPRTGVAKNIQYF
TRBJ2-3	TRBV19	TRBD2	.	TGTGCCAGTAGTACAAGCGGGGGGAGCACAGATACGCAGTATTTT	CASSTSGGSTDTQYF
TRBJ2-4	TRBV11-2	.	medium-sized	TGTGCCAGCAGCTCAGGGGGGGCGAACATTCAGTACTTC	CASSSGGANIQYF
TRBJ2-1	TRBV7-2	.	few	TGTGCCAGCAGCCCCGGGACATATTACAATGAGCAGTTCTTC	CASSPGTYYNEQFF
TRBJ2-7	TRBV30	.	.	TGTGCCTGGAGTGGGGCTAGTCTAGGCGAGCAGTACTTC	CAWSGASLGEQYF
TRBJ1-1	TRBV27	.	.	TGTGCCAGCAGTTCACCGACACGTATACTAACGGGGGTCACTGAAGCTTTCTTT	CASSSPTRILTGVTEAFF
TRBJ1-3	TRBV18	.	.	TGTGCCAGCTCACCGGAGCTCAGAACAGGTGGAAACACCATATATTTT	CASSPELRTGGNTIYF
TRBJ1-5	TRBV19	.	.	TGTGCCAGTAGTATAGAACAGGTAAATCAGCCCCAGCATTTT	CASSIEQVNQPQHF
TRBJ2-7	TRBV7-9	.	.	TGTGCCAGCAGCTTGGACGTTAGCTCCTACGAGCAGTACTTC	CASSLDVSSYEQYF
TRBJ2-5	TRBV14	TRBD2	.	TGTGCCAGCAGCCTATTGGCGGGAGATTTGGCCCAGTACTTC	CASSLLAGDLAQYF
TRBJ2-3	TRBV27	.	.	TGTGCCAGCAGTTCCCGCGCCGGGGACGGTACGCAGTATTTT	CASSSRAGDGTQYF
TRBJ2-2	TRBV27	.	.	TGTGCCAGCAGTTTATCAGGGGGCACCGGGGAGCTGTTTTTT	CASSLSGGTGELFF
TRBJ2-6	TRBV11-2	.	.	TGTGCCAGCAGCCTCGATAGCTCTGGGGCCAACGTCCTGACTTTC	CASSLDSSGANVLTF
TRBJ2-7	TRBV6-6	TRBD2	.	TGTGCCAGCAGTTACGGACTAGCGGGGGTCTACGAGCAGTACTTC	CASSYGLAGVYEQYF
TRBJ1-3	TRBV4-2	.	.	TGTGCCAGCAGCCAAGAGATCTCAGGGGCTGGAAACACCATATATTTT	CASSQEISGAGNTIYF